The following is a TCR beta chain sequence with its context. What it recognizes is unknown. The germline V gene has CDR1 KGHSH and CDR2 LQKENI. V dropped 0 bases and J dropped 1; count of bases not matched to a gene: 3. This CDR3 spans 16 amino acids. This record belongs to a study of T cell repertoires in cytomegalovirus infection. The study's findings and limits: Carriers of CMV and the relevant HLA type were discriminated by public TCR beta frequency.

Via MiXCR, TCRdb re-called the reads, giving one row per CDR3 protein. The table includes 750,000 to 950,000 distinct CDR3 sequences, 25% to 30% detected once. The rearrangement joins TRBV18 to TRBJ1-5; 7 bases agree with TRBD1. The clonotype was recovered from a human donor in good health (CMV status not recorded). Some clones in this sample may be carry-over from other donors' samples. The sequencing used cultured CD8+ T cells from PBMCs, collected from culture after CMV antigen stimulation. The CDR3 protein is CASSPPGQLSNQPQHF. CDR3 bases: TGTGCCAGCTCACCACCGGGACAGCTAAGCAATCAGCCCCAGCATTTT.